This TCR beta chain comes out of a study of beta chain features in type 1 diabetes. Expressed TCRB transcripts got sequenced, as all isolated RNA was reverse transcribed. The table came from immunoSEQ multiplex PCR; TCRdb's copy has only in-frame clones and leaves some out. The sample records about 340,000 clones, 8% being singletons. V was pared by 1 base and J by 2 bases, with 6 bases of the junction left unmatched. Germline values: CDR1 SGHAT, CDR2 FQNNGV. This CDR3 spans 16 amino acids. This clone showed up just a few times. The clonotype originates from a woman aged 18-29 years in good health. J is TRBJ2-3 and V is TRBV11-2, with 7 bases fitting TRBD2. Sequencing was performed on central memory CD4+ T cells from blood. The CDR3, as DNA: TGTGCCAGCAGCTTAGCGTCTAGCGGAACCACAGATACGCAGTATTTT. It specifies CASSLASSGTTDTQYF.